Listed here are 19 T cell receptor beta chains from one sample, sequenced in a study of T cells after yellow fever vaccination. TCRdb reanalysed the 5' RACE reads using MiXCR and keeps one entry per CDR3 protein. The sample includes around 550,000 distinct CDR3 sequences, 15% to 20% seen only once; the top ten take 14%. The sequences come from PBMCs, collected 15 days after the yellow fever booster vaccination. Receptors originate from a man aged 30-40 years who received the YFV17D yellow fever vaccine.

The genes are TRBV6-1 and TRBJ2-3; 8 bases align to TRBD2. Trimming cost V 6 bases and J 9 bases; bases outside gene matches: 20. The CDR3 is 17 amino acids. CDR1 and CDR2 from the germline V gene are MNHNS and SASEGT. The CDR3 bases are TGTGCCAGCAGAACGATAAAAAGGACTTGGCGGGAGGCGACGCAGTATTTT. This gives the protein CASRTIKRTWREATQYF.

This sequence joins TRBV20-1 and TRBJ1-5; no firm D call. V lost 5 bases, J lost 2 bases, and 7 bases lay in between. This CDR3 spans 12 amino acids. Germline V lookup: CDR1 DFQATT, CDR2 SNEGSKA (reference sequence). The CDR3 spells CSAPGGNQPQHF. As DNA, the CDR3 is TGCAGTGCTCCCGGGGGCAATCAGCCCCAGCATTTT.

The chain joins TRBV7-9 to TRBJ2-7; D unclear. The CDR3 spans 13 residues. The V end was cut by 5 bases, the J end by 5 bases, with 13 bases between. CDR1 SEHNR and CDR2 FQNEAQ come from the germline V gene (reference sequence). CDR3 sequence: CASSPPGDHEQYF. The CDR3 bases are TGTGCCAGCAGCCCCCCTGGAGACCACGAGCAGTACTTC.

The CDR3 DNA reads as TGTGCCAGCAGTTCCCCTTTGGGGGGCGTTAATGAAAAACTGTTTTTT. This codes for CASSSPLGGVNEKLFF. V gene TRBV28 combines with J gene TRBJ1-4, with D possibly TRBD1 on 6 matching bases. The CDR3 consists of 16 residues. V was clipped by 4 bases and J by 4 bases, with 16 bases between them. Per germline, CDR1 MDHEN and CDR2 SYDVKM.

This sequence joins TRBV9 and TRBJ1-1; 8 bases map to TRBD1. Germline assignment: CDR1 SGDLS and CDR2 YYNGEE. J was trimmed by 4 bases and V by 4 bases; bases with no gene match: 6. The CDR3 has 14 amino acids. The CDR3 DNA reads as TGTGCCAGCAGCACAGGACAGGGTCGCACTGAAGCTTTCTTT. Protein: CASSTGQGRTEAFF.

V and J are TRBV4-1 and TRBJ1-2, with TRBD1 as a possible D gene (5 bases). Germline assignment: CDR1 MGHRA and CDR2 YSYEKL. The CDR3 runs to 16 residues. V lost 0 bases and J 4 bases, leaving 15 bases between the germline ends. The chain's CDR3 is CASSQDVGGVGYGYTF. The DNA for the CDR3 is TGCGCCAGCAGCCAAGATGTGGGGGGGGTTGGCTATGGCTACACCTTC.

The gene calls are TRBV20-1 and TRBJ2-7, with 10 bases matching TRBD2. Trimming cost V 5 bases and J 1 base; bases outside gene matches: 5. This CDR3 region has 14 residues. Germline CDR1 is DFQATT and CDR2 is SNEGSKA (reference sequence). In DNA form, the CDR3 reads TGCAGTGCTCCCTTACTAGCGGGATCCTACGAGCAGTACTTC. It is translated as CSAPLLAGSYEQYF.

This chain connects TRBV21-1 to TRBJ2-3; the table assigns TRBD1, which was not confirmed against the DNA. TRBV21-1 is marked as a pseudogene. The length of the CDR3 is 15 residues. The CDR3 DNA reads as TGTGCCAGCAGCAAAAAGGAGGGGGGCACAGATACGCAGTATTTT. This gives the protein CASSKKEGGTDTQYF.

This clonotype has a handful of counts. The V and J genes are TRBV5-1 and TRBJ2-1; TRBD2 matches at 8 bases. The length of the CDR3 is 15 residues. Germline V CDR1 and CDR2: SGHRS, YFSETQ. V was pared by 3 bases and J by 3 bases, with 5 bases of the junction left unmatched. The CDR3 bases are TGCGCCAGCAGCTACGGACTAGCATACTACAATGAGCAGTTCTTC. Translated: CASSYGLAYYNEQFF.

The genes are TRBV20-1 and TRBJ2-7; D is uncertain. This CDR3 is built from 15 residues. Germline values: CDR1 DFQATT, CDR2 SNEGSKA (reference sequence). Trimming removed 2 bases from V and 3 bases from J, with 17 bases in between. DNA of the CDR3: TGCAGTGCTAGATCCGTCGGCGACTCCGGCTACGAGCAGTACTTC. Encoded protein: CSARSVGDSGYEQYF.

As to this clonotype: This may come from a read error, since a much larger clone is one base off. The V gene is TRBV14, the J gene TRBJ1-1; TRBD1 matches 7 bases. Germline V gene sequence: CDR1 SGHDN, CDR2 FVKESK. This CDR3 has 12 amino acids. The CDR3 loop is CASSLQGLKTSF. Here the CDR3 DNA reads TGTGCCAGCAGCCTACAGGGGTTGAAAACTTCCTTT.

This clonotype came up a few times. This sequence joins TRBV19 and TRBJ2-2, with D possibly matching TRBD1 (5 bases). Deletions cut 5 bases from V and 2 bases from J, with 9 bases between. This CDR3 spans 14 amino acids. Per germline, CDR1 LNHDA and CDR2 SQIVND (reference sequence). The CDR3 reads CASSVTGNTGELFF. The CDR3 bases are TGTGCCAGTAGTGTAACAGGAAACACCGGGGAGCTGTTTTTT.

This clonotype showed up just a few times. The chain is built from TRBV3-1 and TRBJ2-7; 8 nucleotides agree with TRBD2. Germline V gene sequence: CDR1 LGHDT, CDR2 YNNKEL (reference sequence). The CDR3 has 17 amino acids. The trim removed 0 bases at V and 7 bases at J, leaving 14 bases unmatched. CDR3 DNA sequence: TGTGCCAGCAGCCAAGACCCTGGGGCCGGACTAGCCTGGGAGCAGTACTTC. Its translation: CASSQDPGAGLAWEQYF.

This rearrangement joins TRBV27 to TRBJ2-3; 7 bases map to TRBD2. The germline V gene encodes CDR1 MNHEY and CDR2 SMNVEV (reference sequence). V lost 0 bases to trimming and J lost 2 bases; unmatched junction nucleotides: 8. The CDR3 has 17 residues. CDR3 DNA sequence: TGTGCCAGCAGTTTATCGAACGGGGGGACTAACACAGATACGCAGTATTTT. It yields the protein CASSLSNGGTNTDTQYF.

This clonotype was found a few times. V usage is TRBV6-5 and J usage is TRBJ2-1; D gene uncertain. The CDR3 loop spans 13 amino acids. Germline CDR1 and CDR2: MNHEY and SVGAGI. Trimming left V 2 bases short and J 4 bases short, with 6 bases between. This CDR3 reads CASSYNPYNEQFF. In DNA, the CDR3 is TGTGCCAGCAGTTACAACCCGTACAATGAGCAGTTCTTC.

This clonotype was detected once. The chain combines TRBV27 with TRBJ2-2, with 7 bases aligning to TRBD2. Germline CDR1 MNHEY, CDR2 SMNVEV (reference sequence). Trimming removed 10 bases from V and 5 bases from J; junction bases left unmatched: 7. This CDR3 is built from 13 residues. CDR3 protein: CATSLARTGELFF. CDR3 sequence (DNA): TGTGCCACCTCACTAGCGCGTACCGGGGAGCTGTTTTTT.

There are a few counts of this clonotype. The gene calls are TRBV20-1 and TRBJ2-1; 16 bases align to TRBD2. The V gene's germline CDR1 is DFQATT and CDR2 SNEGSKA (reference sequence). This CDR3 has 20 amino acids. V shed 0 bases and J 7 bases; nucleotides not matched to a gene: 15. The CDR3 spells CSARDRNYPGTSGRGNEQFF. CDR3 DNA sequence: TGCAGTGCTAGAGATCGCAACTACCCCGGGACTAGCGGGAGGGGGAATGAGCAGTTCTTC.

This clonotype has just a few counts. This chain connects TRBV5-4 to TRBJ2-3; 8 bases map to TRBD2. Unmatched junction bases numbered 4, after V lost 0 bases and J lost 4 bases. CDR1 is SGHNT, CDR2 YYREEE, per germline (reference sequence). The CDR3 extends over 15 amino acids. CDR3 sequence (DNA): TGTGCCAGCAGCTTGGTTACAGCGGGAGCAGATACGCAGTATTTT. It codes for CASSLVTAGADTQYF.

This clonotype occurred a few times. This chain joins TRBV3-1 and TRBJ2-1; 7 nucleotides match TRBD2. Germline V CDR1 and CDR2: LGHDT, YNNKEL (reference sequence). The CDR3 runs 11 residues. Losses at the gene ends were 6 bases for V and 7 bases for J; bases not matched to a gene: 0. The CDR3 protein is CASRRENEQFF. The DNA of the CDR3 is TGTGCCAGCAGGCGGGAGAATGAGCAGTTCTTC.